This passage covers 15 T cell receptor beta chains from one sample sequenced in a study of blood T cell repertoires in COVID-19. Some clones are missing from TCRdb's copy, which holds only in-frame ones; the method was immunoSEQ multiplex PCR. The data hold some 74,000 clones, with around 89% observed a single time. The sample taken for sequencing was peripheral blood. The receptors were sampled from a woman of 80 years or more with acute or convalescent COVID-19.

The gene calls are TRBV28 and TRBJ1-2; D is possibly TRBD1 (6 bases). The V and J ends lost 6 bases and 8 bases respectively, with 22 bases between them. The CDR3 has 15 residues. Germline CDR1 is MDHEN and CDR2 is SYDVKM. The CDR3: CASRSGGPTLRGYTF. The CDR3 DNA is TGTGCCAGCAGATCGGGGGGGCCCACACTTCGGGGCTACACCTTC.

The J gene is TRBJ2-7, the V gene TRBV7-8; a weak D match, TRBD1 (6 bases). Trimming took 7 bases from V and 5 from J, leaving 18 bases between them. This CDR3 contains 14 residues. In germline, CDR1 is SGHVS, CDR2 FQNEAQ. This CDR3 is CASTNDRFPHEQYF. CDR3 bases: TGTGCCAGCACCAATGACAGGTTTCCCCACGAGCAGTACTTC.

The V and J genes are TRBV9 and TRBJ1-3, with 9 bases that match TRBD1. Germline-derived CDR1 and CDR2 are SGDLS and YYNGEE. Trimming at V came to 3 bases and at J to 3 bases, leaving 1 base not matched to a gene. The CDR3 totals 14 residues. CDR3 sequence (DNA): TGTGCCAGCAGCGCGGGACAGGGTGGAAACACCATATATTTT. Protein product: CASSAGQGGNTIYF.

This chain joins TRBV7-9 and TRBJ2-1; D is ambiguous. In germline, CDR1 is SEHNR, CDR2 FQNEAQ (reference sequence). The CDR3 runs 11 residues. V dropped 2 bases and J dropped 9 bases, with 5 bases sitting between them. CDR3 coding DNA: TGTGCCAGCAGCTTACTAGTTGAGCAGTTCTTC. Encoded protein: CASSLLVEQFF.

V usage is TRBV19 and J usage is TRBJ2-4; possibly TRBD1 for D (6 bases). Germline V CDR1 and CDR2: LNHDA, SQIVND (reference sequence). The V end was cut by 1 base, the J end by 2 bases, with 9 bases between. The CDR3 runs 15 residues. In nucleotides, the CDR3 is TGTGCCAGTAGTATAGTAGGGGGAACCAAAAACATTCAGTACTTC. Its protein product is CASSIVGGTKNIQYF.

The chain uses TRBV2 and TRBJ2-3; a possible D gene is TRBD2 (7 bases). The germline V gene encodes CDR1 SNHLY and CDR2 FYNNEI. V lost 4 bases, J lost 1 base, and 12 bases lay in between. The CDR3 has 15 amino acids. For the CDR3, the DNA is TGTGCCAGCAGTGTCTCGGGGGGCCGCACAGATACGCAGTATTTT. Translation: CASSVSGGRTDTQYF.

The chain has TRBV7-2 and TRBJ1-2; 7 bases are a match to TRBD1. CDR3 length equals 14 residues. V lost 7 bases to trimming and J lost 8 bases; unmatched junction nucleotides: 13. Germline V gene sequence: CDR1 SGHTA, CDR2 FQGNSA. The CDR3 here is CASTLDRAIWGYTF. The CDR3 DNA follows: TGTGCCAGCACCCTCGACAGGGCTATATGGGGCTACACCTTC.

The chain uses TRBV4-3 and TRBJ2-2; a weak D match, TRBD2 (5 bases). V lost 0 bases and J lost 6, with 11 bases in between. Germline V lookup: CDR1 LGHNA, CDR2 YSLEER. The CDR3 has 15 residues. CDR3 nucleotide sequence: TGCGCCAGCAGCCAAGAGGGTTCGGGATCCGGGGAGCTGTTTTTT. Its translation is CASSQEGSGSGELFF.

V is TRBV5-1 and J is TRBJ1-5; 9 bases line up with TRBD1. CDR3 length: 15 residues. Germline V CDR1 and CDR2: SGHRS, YFSETQ. V trimming: 4 bases; J trimming: 4 bases; junction bases outside the gene matches: 6. CDR3 coding DNA: TGCGCCAGCAGCCTCGAGGGACAGGGAAATCAGCCCCAGCATTTT. Amino acid sequence: CASSLEGQGNQPQHF.

This sequence joins TRBV7-8 and TRBJ1-2, with 9 bases lining up with TRBD1. J lost 4 bases, V lost 5 bases, and 8 bases had no gene match. The CDR3 runs to 15 residues. From germline, CDR1 is SGHVS and CDR2 FQNEAQ. The CDR3 DNA is TGTGCCAGCAGCCGAGGGGACAGGGTACGCTATGGCTACACCTTC. Protein sequence: CASSRGDRVRYGYTF.

J is TRBJ2-5 and V is TRBV29-1; a possible D gene is TRBD1 (6 bases). V was clipped by 1 base and J by 4 bases, with 16 bases between them. Germline V gene lookup returns CDR1 SQVTM and CDR2 ANQGSEA. This CDR3 region has 15 residues. The CDR3: CSVEGRPTGRETQYF. The DNA of the CDR3 is TGCAGCGTTGAAGGCCGACCGACAGGCCGAGAGACCCAGTACTTC.

This clone came up a few times. The genes are TRBV24-1 and TRBJ2-1, with TRBD1 as a possible D gene (5 bases). The CDR3 has 11 residues. The V and J ends lost 4 bases and 10 bases respectively, with 7 bases between them. Germline V gives CDR1 KGHDR, CDR2 SFDVKD. CDR3 sequence reads: CATSEGPEQFF. The CDR3 coding sequence is TGTGCCACCAGTGAGGGGCCCGAGCAGTTCTTC.

The chain couples TRBV7-2 to TRBJ1-3; 8 bases map to TRBD1. J was trimmed by 6 bases and V by 5 bases; bases with no gene match: 3. Per germline, CDR1 SGHTA and CDR2 FQGNSA. The CDR3 spans 13 residues. The DNA of the CDR3 is TGTGCCAGCAGCAAGGGACAGGAAAACACCATATATTTT. It is translated as CASSKGQENTIYF.

This clone was observed a single time. V and J are TRBV30 and TRBJ1-2; tentative D call: TRBD1 (6 bases). The CDR3 consists of 16 residues. V lost 3 bases to trimming and J lost 4 bases, with 21 bases between them. Looked up from germline, CDR1 is GTSNPN and CDR2 is SVGIG (reference sequence). CDR3 sequence reads: CAWSPPTMRGGYGYTF. Here the CDR3 DNA reads TGTGCCTGGAGCCCTCCTACTATGAGGGGGGGCTATGGCTACACCTTC. Full variable domain (remainder filled in from reference TRBV30 and TRBJ1-2): SQTIHQWPATLVQPVGSPLSLECTVEGTSNPNLYWYRQAAGRGLQLLFYSVGIGQISSEVPQNLSASRPQDRQFILSSKKLLLSDSGFYLCAWSPPTMRGGYGYTFGSGTRLTVV.

J is TRBJ2-3 and V is TRBV10-3, with 8 bases that match TRBD1. The CDR3 extends over 14 amino acids. Germline values: CDR1 ENHRY, CDR2 SYGVKD. V lost 7 bases, J lost 4 bases, and 7 bases stayed unmatched. CDR3 DNA: TGTGCCATCACTCCAGGGGGCGCGGCAGATACGCAGTATTTT. This gives the protein CAITPGGAADTQYF.